The 5 T cell receptor beta chains reported below all come from one sample, sequenced in a study of T-cell reconstitution after alpha-beta-depleted transplantation in children. During its preparation, the TCRbeta library received unique molecular identifiers. Each CDR3 protein is one row after TCRdb ran MiXCR on the PCR reads. The sample contains about a million distinct CDR3 sequences, less than 30% of which appear only once. This material consisted of PBMCs, mostly from graft donor cells, taken 360 days after TCRalphabeta/CD19-depleted stem cell transplant. These receptors were obtained from a boy less than two years old who had a stem cell transplant for SCID, so the T cells may come from the graft donor.

The V and J genes are TRBV7-6 and TRBJ2-1; 8 bases match TRBD2. This CDR3 comprises 19 residues. V trimming: 1 base; J trimming: 2 bases; junction bases outside the gene matches: 13. The V gene's germline CDR1 is SGHVS and CDR2 FNYEAQ. CDR3 sequence: CASSLGVGGAEAPYNEQFF. In nucleotides, the CDR3 is TGTGCCAGCAGCTTAGGGGTCGGGGGGGCCGAAGCTCCCTACAATGAGCAGTTCTTC.

The V and J genes are TRBV7-2 and TRBJ2-7, with 13 bases identical to TRBD2. Germline V gene sequence: CDR1 SGHTA, CDR2 FQGNSA. The CDR3 is made up of 16 amino acids. J gave up 4 bases and V 4 bases, and 7 bases lay outside the gene matches. In nucleotides, the CDR3 is TGTGCCAGCAGCTCTACTAGCGGGGGGGCAGGGTACGAGCAGTACTTC. Translation gives CASSSTSGGAGYEQYF.

This chain uses TRBV12-3 or TRBV12-4 with TRBJ2-5; D may be TRBD1 or TRBD2 (5 bases each). CDR3 length: 12 amino acids. V lost 8 bases, J lost 5 bases, and 12 bases lay in between. The CDR3 sequence is CASRGGWETQYF. The CDR3 nucleotides read TGTGCCAGCCGTGGGGGTTGGGAGACCCAGTACTTC.

This clonotype was seen a few times. The CDR3 DNA reads as TGTGCCTCGAGGGGGCCTGATTATCCAGATACGCAGTATTTT. Translated: CASRGPDYPDTQYF. V and J are TRBV12-3 or TRBV12-4 and TRBJ2-3, with TRBD1 matching over 7 bases. The CDR3 runs to 14 residues. Germline trimming cut 11 bases from V and 4 bases from J; bases unmatched to any gene: 12.

Ten or more counts support this clonotype. Mismatch with germline at one junction end may stem from a read error. For the CDR3, the DNA is TGCGCCAGCAGCCGGGACAGGGGTTATGGCTACACCTTC. It encodes CASSRDRGYGYTF. This rearrangement joins TRBV12-3 or TRBV12-4 to TRBJ1-2; 10 bases are shared with TRBD1. The CDR3 is made up of 13 amino acids.